This TCR beta chain was documented in a study of CD4 T cells in relation to SARS-CoV-2 and coronaviruses. Looking at the study overall: Controls used an HIV-1 Nef peptide pool or no peptide.

The CDR3 sequence is 16 residues long. Germline-derived CDR1 and CDR2 are SGHRS and YFSETQ. The V and J ends lost 4 bases and 5 bases respectively, with 21 bases between them. Before the COVID-19 pandemic, during about 2010-2018, CD4+ T cells were taken from unexposed donors. Isolation of CD4+ T cells took place after about eleven days in culture. Study observations and caveats: Crossreactivity was assessed only for spike protein, not other viral proteins. Monoreactive clones expanded significantly more to SARS-CoV-2 than crossreactive clones did.

This clone appeared once. The antigen is not known. Some clones are missing from TCRdb's copy, which holds only in-frame ones; the method was immunoSEQ multiplex PCR. The sample includes 15,000 to 17,000 clones, under 85% of them seen just once. The chain carries TRBV5-1 and TRBJ2-5; a weak D match, TRBD1 (6 bases). The TCR originated in a human donor in good health. Material: CD4+ T cells from PBMCs, cultured in vitro. CDR3 protein: CASSHYRDTIEETQYF. CDR3 in DNA: TGCGCCAGCAGCCACTACCGGGACACAATCGAGGAGACCCAGTACTTC.